Listed here are 10 T cell receptor beta chains from one sample, sequenced in a study of technical replicates of blood from four donors. TCRdb's copy holds only in-frame clones and misses some; the assay was immunoSEQ multiplex PCR. Of approximately 79,000 clones in the sample, about 93% are singletons; the top ten hold about 0.38%. The sequencing input was T cells isolated from PBMCs. Source of these receptors: a human donor in good health.

The gene calls are TRBV28 and TRBJ2-5; 10 bases are a match to TRBD1. V trimming: 8 bases; J trimming: 5 bases; junction bases outside the gene matches: 8. The CDR3 spans 14 residues. The germline V gene has CDR1 MDHEN and CDR2 SYDVKM. This chain's CDR3 is CASGRDRGTETQYF. The CDR3 DNA reads as TGTGCCAGCGGCCGGGACAGGGGTACGGAGACCCAGTACTTC. The entire variable domain, with the rest obtained from reference TRBV28 and TRBJ2-5, is as follows: DVKVTQSSRYLVKRTGEKVFLECVQDMDHENMFWYRQDPGLGLRLIYFSYDVKMKEKGDIPEGYSVSREKKERFSLILESASTNQTSMYLCASGRDRGTETQYFGPGTRLLVL.

The V call is TRBV19, the J call TRBJ1-2; 7 bases line up with TRBD1. V shed 6 bases and J 6 bases; nucleotides not matched to a gene: 7. Germline V lookup: CDR1 LNHDA, CDR2 SQIVND (reference sequence). The CDR3 loop spans 13 amino acids. The CDR3: CASRKQGSDGYTF. DNA for the CDR3: TGTGCCAGTAGGAAACAGGGGTCCGATGGCTACACCTTC. Together with reference TRBV19 and TRBJ1-2, the CDR3 gives the full variable domain: DGGITQSPKYLFRKEGQNVTLSCEQNLNHDAMYWYRQDPGQGLRLIYYSQIVNDFQKGDIAEGYSVSREKKESFPLTVTSAQKNPTAFYLCASRKQGSDGYTFGSGTRLTVV.

V usage is TRBV2 and J usage is TRBJ1-1, with 7 bases matching TRBD1. The germline gives CDR1 SNHLY, CDR2 FYNNEI. This CDR3 has 14 amino acids. The junction had 5 bases not matched to a gene; V was cut back by 6 bases and J by 1 base. This CDR3 reads CASRGTDRNTEAFF. CDR3 nucleotide sequence: TGTGCCAGCAGGGGGACAGACAGGAACACTGAAGCTTTCTTT.

This clone was observed a handful of times. The V and J genes are TRBV9 and TRBJ2-7; D might be TRBD2 (6 bases). Germline loops: CDR1 SGDLS, CDR2 YYNGEE. The CDR3 contains 15 residues. Between the trimmed V and J ends, which lost 0 bases and 1 base, there was a span of 11 bases. The CDR3 protein is CASSVGSGGSYEQYF. CDR3 in DNA: TGTGCCAGCAGCGTAGGGAGTGGAGGGTCCTACGAGCAGTACTTC.

The V and J genes are TRBV11-2 and TRBJ1-1; no clear D. Germline CDR1 and CDR2: SGHAT and FQNNGV. This CDR3 comprises 15 residues. V dropped 2 bases and J dropped 0 bases, with 10 bases sitting between them. The CDR3 DNA reads as TGTGCCAGCAGCTTATCTTCCGTTATGAACACTGAAGCTTTCTTT. Its translation: CASSLSSVMNTEAFF.

This chain uses TRBV28 with TRBJ2-1; 8 nucleotides match TRBD1. This CDR3 comprises 14 residues. Trimming removed 5 bases from V and 7 bases from J; junction bases left unmatched: 7. The germline V gene has CDR1 MDHEN and CDR2 SYDVKM. The CDR3 spells CASSVQGAHNEQFF. The CDR3 DNA reads TGTGCCAGCAGTGTCCAGGGGGCTCATAATGAGCAGTTCTTC.

The V and J genes are TRBV7-2 and TRBJ1-4, with 7 bases fitting TRBD1. Germline lookup yields CDR1 SGHTA and CDR2 FQGNSA. The CDR3 has 13 amino acids. After removal of 5 bases from V and 8 bases from J, the junction contained 5 bases not matched to a gene. The CDR3 loop reads CASSVQGIEKLFF. DNA for the CDR3: TGTGCCAGCAGCGTACAGGGGATAGAAAAACTGTTTTTT.

The chain links TRBV28 to TRBJ1-1; a weak D match, TRBD1 (5 bases). The length of the CDR3 is 14 residues. CDR1 and CDR2 (germline): MDHEN, SYDVKM. With 7 bases removed from V and 0 bases from J, the gap between germline ends came to 12 bases. The CDR3 loop reads CASIAQTVNTEAFF. In DNA form, the CDR3 reads TGTGCCAGCATCGCACAGACAGTGAACACTGAAGCTTTCTTT. Using reference TRBV28 and TRBJ1-1 for the parts outside the CDR3, the full variable domain is DVKVTQSSRYLVKRTGEKVFLECVQDMDHENMFWYRQDPGLGLRLIYFSYDVKMKEKGDIPEGYSVSREKKERFSLILESASTNQTSMYLCASIAQTVNTEAFFGQGTRLTVV.

The chain joins TRBV29-1 to TRBJ2-7, with D perhaps TRBD2 (6 bases). The CDR3 sequence is 13 residues long. V lost 8 bases and J lost 2, with 16 bases in between. Germline lookup yields CDR1 SQVTM and CDR2 ANQGSEA. CDR3 DNA sequence: TGCAGCTGTAATGGAGGGATCACCTACGAGCAGTACTTC. Translation gives CSCNGGITYEQYF.

The chain has TRBV27 and TRBJ2-1, with TRBD2 matching 7 bases. V was clipped by 5 bases and J by 7 bases; unmatched bases: 5. The CDR3 covers 13 residues. Germline CDR1 reads MNHEY; CDR2 reads SMNVEV (reference sequence). The CDR3 DNA follows: TGTGCCAGCAGTATCAGGGAGGGGAATGAGCAGTTCTTC. Its protein is CASSIREGNEQFF.